A selection of T cell receptor beta chains follows, all from one sample in a study of T cells in Graves' hyperthyroidism and ophthalmopathy. One entry per CDR3 protein, called by TCRdb with MiXCR from the multiplex PCR reads. Of fewer than 650,000 distinct CDR3 sequences listed, around 13% were seen once; the top ten hold more than 4.5%. Specimen: blood. The receptor set was obtained from a woman in her twenties or thirties with Graves' hyperthyroidism that later progressed to Graves' ophthalmopathy. CDR3s include the opening cysteine and the closing phenylalanine or tryptophan. Fields, in order: V gene, J gene, D gene, clone size, CDR3 DNA, CDR3 protein. A D gene is named only where the DNA matches it firmly. Clone size is not always given. Where it is, it says once, few, many or a class for expanded clones.

v_call: TRBV4-1
j_call: TRBJ1-5
d_call: NA
clone_size: NA
cdr3_nt: TGCGCCAGCAGCCAAGATACCCAGGGCCGTAGCAATCAGCCCCAGCATTTT
cdr3_aa: CASSQDTQGRSNQPQHF

v_call: TRBV6-1
j_call: TRBJ1-6
d_call: NA
clone_size: NA
cdr3_nt: TGTGCCAGCAGTGAAAGGGGGAGCTCCTATAATTCACCCCTCCACTTT
cdr3_aa: CASSERGSSYNSPLHF

v_call: TRBV24-1
j_call: TRBJ2-7
d_call: TRBD2
clone_size: many
cdr3_nt: TGTGCCACCAGTGATTTTGGGACTAGCGGCTCCTACGAGCAGTACTTC
cdr3_aa: CATSDFGTSGSYEQYF

v_call: TRBV12-3/TRBV12-4
j_call: TRBJ1-2
d_call: NA
clone_size: many
cdr3_nt: TGTGCCAGCAGCGACTCGGGAAAAAATGGCTACACCTTC
cdr3_aa: CASSDSGKNGYTF

v_call: TRBV5-1
j_call: TRBJ1-6
d_call: TRBD1
clone_size: many
cdr3_nt: TGCGCCAGCAGCTTACACAGGGGGGAATATAATTCACCCCTCCACTTT
cdr3_aa: CASSLHRGEYNSPLHF

v_call: TRBV28
j_call: TRBJ2-7
d_call: NA
clone_size: NA
cdr3_nt: TGTGCCAGCAGTTTAGAGGGGGACCATCCCCACGAGCAGTACTTC
cdr3_aa: CASSLEGDHPHEQYF

v_call: TRBV20-1
j_call: TRBJ2-7
d_call: NA
clone_size: many
cdr3_nt: TGCAGTGCTAGCCGGCTAACCTACGAGCAGTACTTC
cdr3_aa: CSASRLTYEQYF

v_call: TRBV30
j_call: TRBJ1-1
d_call: NA
clone_size: many
cdr3_nt: TGTGCCTGGAGCGGTGACAGGAATGAAGCTTTCTTT
cdr3_aa: CAWSGDRNEAFF

v_call: TRBV28
j_call: TRBJ1-1
d_call: NA
clone_size: many
cdr3_nt: TGTGCCAGCAGTTTCTATGTGTGGATGAACACTGAAGCTTTCTTT
cdr3_aa: CASSFYVWMNTEAFF

v_call: TRBV12-3/TRBV12-4
j_call: TRBJ2-1
d_call: NA
clone_size: many
cdr3_nt: TGTGCCAGCAGCTCCAGCTCAGGCTCCTACAATGAGCAGTTCTTC
cdr3_aa: CASSSSSGSYNEQFF

v_call: TRBV4-3
j_call: TRBJ2-2
d_call: NA
clone_size: NA
cdr3_nt: TGCGCCAGCAGCCAAGATGAGGGCGCCTTCACCGGGGAGCTGTTTTTT
cdr3_aa: CASSQDEGAFTGELFF

v_call: TRBV7-3
j_call: TRBJ2-3
d_call: TRBD2
clone_size: many
cdr3_nt: TGTGCCAGCAGCTCTTACGGACTAGCGGGAGGAGATACGCAGTATTTT
cdr3_aa: CASSSYGLAGGDTQYF

v_call: TRBV30
j_call: TRBJ1-2
d_call: NA
clone_size: few
cdr3_nt: TGTGCCTGGAAGGGCCCAGCGAGCCCTTATGGCTACACCTTC
cdr3_aa: CAWKGPASPYGYTF

v_call: TRBV5-1
j_call: TRBJ2-2
d_call: TRBD1
clone_size: few
cdr3_nt: TGCGCCAGCAGCCATGCCGGGACAGGAAACACCGGGGAGCTGTTTTTT
cdr3_aa: CASSHAGTGNTGELFF

v_call: TRBV7-9
j_call: TRBJ2-1
d_call: TRBD2
clone_size: many
cdr3_nt: TGTGCCAGCAGCGCCCCATCGGGGGGCAATGAGCAGTTCTTC
cdr3_aa: CASSAPSGGNEQFF

v_call: TRBV20-1
j_call: TRBJ1-3
d_call: NA
clone_size: NA
cdr3_nt: TGCAGTGCAGCGGGACATCCTGGAAACACCATATATTTT
cdr3_aa: CSAAGHPGNTIYF

v_call: TRBV27
j_call: TRBJ1-1
d_call: NA
clone_size: many
cdr3_nt: TGTGCCAGCAGTCCCCGGCAGTCTGAAGCTTTCTTT
cdr3_aa: CASSPRQSEAFF

v_call: TRBV29-1
j_call: TRBJ2-3
d_call: NA
clone_size: many
cdr3_nt: TGCAGCACCCGGAAGGATCGCACAGATACGCAGTATTTT
cdr3_aa: CSTRKDRTDTQYF

v_call: TRBV29-1
j_call: TRBJ2-2
d_call: TRBD2
clone_size: NA
cdr3_nt: TGCAGCGTTGTCAGCGGGGGGTTCTACGGGGAGCTGTTTTTT
cdr3_aa: CSVVSGGFYGELFF

v_call: TRBV24-1
j_call: TRBJ2-7
d_call: NA
clone_size: many
cdr3_nt: TGTGCCACCAGTGTAGGGGCAGGGATATACGAGCAGTACTTC
cdr3_aa: CATSVGAGIYEQYF

v_call: TRBV20-1
j_call: TRBJ2-5
d_call: TRBD1
clone_size: many
cdr3_nt: TGCAGTGCTCAGGGTGGCGGGACAGGGGATGTATTGGAAGAGACCCAGTACTTC
cdr3_aa: CSAQGGGTGDVLEETQYF

v_call: TRBV3-1
j_call: TRBJ2-3
d_call: TRBD2
clone_size: many
cdr3_nt: TGTGCCAGCAGCCAAGACCCACTAGCGCGTACGCAGTATTTT
cdr3_aa: CASSQDPLARTQYF

v_call: TRBV7-2
j_call: TRBJ1-3
d_call: TRBD1
clone_size: NA
cdr3_nt: TGTGCCAGCAGCCCCGCCCCGCAGGGGGCGGGAAACACCATATATTTT
cdr3_aa: CASSPAPQGAGNTIYF

v_call: TRBV19
j_call: TRBJ2-4
d_call: NA
clone_size: few
cdr3_nt: TGTGCCAGTAACCAGGTCGCGGGAACTAAAAACATTCAGTACTTC
cdr3_aa: CASNQVAGTKNIQYF

v_call: TRBV29-1
j_call: TRBJ2-7
d_call: NA
clone_size: few
cdr3_nt: TGCAGCGTTTTAATAAGGTACCCCTACGAGCAGTACTTC
cdr3_aa: CSVLIRYPYEQYF

v_call: TRBV20-1
j_call: TRBJ2-3
d_call: NA
clone_size: many
cdr3_nt: TGCAGTGCTGCCCAGGTTGCGGCCACACTTTCCCTCACAGATACGCAGTATTTT
cdr3_aa: CSAAQVAATLSLTDTQYF

v_call: TRBV2
j_call: TRBJ2-1
d_call: TRBD2
clone_size: many
cdr3_nt: TGTGCCAGCATTGGACTAGCGGGAGGTTTATACAATGAGCAGTTCTTC
cdr3_aa: CASIGLAGGLYNEQFF

v_call: TRBV7-8
j_call: TRBJ1-1
d_call: NA
clone_size: many
cdr3_nt: TGTGCCAGCAGCTTACTGGGCAGGGGAGAAAAGAACACTGAAGCTTTCTTT
cdr3_aa: CASSLLGRGEKNTEAFF

v_call: TRBV29-1
j_call: TRBJ2-1
d_call: NA
clone_size: few
cdr3_nt: TGCAGCGTTGCACGACCCCTTGTGGAGCAGTTCTTC
cdr3_aa: CSVARPLVEQFF

v_call: TRBV6-1
j_call: TRBJ2-2
d_call: NA
clone_size: NA
cdr3_nt: TGTGCCAGCAGACCCCGGGGGCCCCCTGGGTACACCGGGGACCTGTTTTTT
cdr3_aa: CASRPRGPPGYTGDLFF

v_call: TRBV18
j_call: TRBJ2-7
d_call: NA
clone_size: many
cdr3_nt: TGTGCCAGCTCACCACCAACCCCCCACACAAGGTCAGGAATTACCTACGAGCAGTACTTC
cdr3_aa: CASSPPTPHTRSGITYEQYF

v_call: TRBV5-8
j_call: TRBJ2-7
d_call: NA
clone_size: NA
cdr3_nt: TGTGCCAGCAGCTACACGACAGGATACCCCTACGAGCAGTACTTC
cdr3_aa: CASSYTTGYPYEQYF

v_call: TRBV19
j_call: TRBJ1-2
d_call: TRBD1
clone_size: many
cdr3_nt: TGTGCCAGTAGTACCCGGGACAGGGCAATTTTTGGCTACACCTTC
cdr3_aa: CASSTRDRAIFGYTF

v_call: TRBV6-1
j_call: TRBJ2-1
d_call: TRBD2
clone_size: many
cdr3_nt: TGTGCCAGCAATAGACTAGCGGACTACAATGAGCAGTTCTTC
cdr3_aa: CASNRLADYNEQFF

v_call: TRBV30
j_call: TRBJ2-1
d_call: NA
clone_size: many
cdr3_nt: TGTGCCTGGAGTCTGACGGGAGTAGAGGAGCAGTTCTTC
cdr3_aa: CAWSLTGVEEQFF

v_call: TRBV28
j_call: TRBJ2-2
d_call: NA
clone_size: NA
cdr3_nt: TGTGCCAGCAGTTTAGGAAGGGGGTTGGCCGGGGAGCTGTTTTTT
cdr3_aa: CASSLGRGLAGELFF

v_call: TRBV7-8
j_call: TRBJ2-2
d_call: NA
clone_size: few
cdr3_nt: TGTGCCAGCAGCAAACGGGACGGAACGAACACCGGGGAGCTGTTTTTT
cdr3_aa: CASSKRDGTNTGELFF

v_call: TRBV12-3/TRBV12-4
j_call: TRBJ1-2
d_call: TRBD1
clone_size: NA
cdr3_nt: TGTGCCAGCAGTAGGACAGGGGGTGCTAACTCTTATGGCTACACCTTC
cdr3_aa: CASSRTGGANSYGYTF

v_call: TRBV6-1
j_call: TRBJ2-2
d_call: TRBD2
clone_size: NA
cdr3_nt: TGTGCCAGCAGTGAAGCGGTAGGACTAGCGGGACCCACCGGGGAGCTGTTTTTT
cdr3_aa: CASSEAVGLAGPTGELFF

v_call: TRBV29-1
j_call: TRBJ1-2
d_call: NA
clone_size: many
cdr3_nt: TGCAGCGTTGATTCAGGGGAGAACTATGGCTACACCTTC
cdr3_aa: CSVDSGENYGYTF

v_call: TRBV18
j_call: TRBJ2-7
d_call: NA
clone_size: many
cdr3_nt: TGTGCCAGCTCACGCACTACGGGGGCGGGGGACGAGCAGTACTTC
cdr3_aa: CASSRTTGAGDEQYF

v_call: TRBV2
j_call: TRBJ2-5
d_call: TRBD2
clone_size: many
cdr3_nt: TGTGCCAGCAGGACCGGGACTAGCGGACAAGAGACCCAGTACTTC
cdr3_aa: CASRTGTSGQETQYF

v_call: TRBV19
j_call: TRBJ2-1
d_call: TRBD2
clone_size: many
cdr3_nt: TGTGCCAGTAGTATCGGGAGCGGGAGTAAGTACAATGAGCAGTTCTTC
cdr3_aa: CASSIGSGSKYNEQFF

v_call: TRBV25-1
j_call: TRBJ1-2
d_call: NA
clone_size: NA
cdr3_nt: TGTGCCAGCAGTGAAGGACAGACACCTAACTATGGCTACACCTTC
cdr3_aa: CASSEGQTPNYGYTF

v_call: TRBV29-1
j_call: TRBJ1-1
d_call: NA
clone_size: few
cdr3_nt: TGCAGCGTTTCAATGGGCCTCTACACTGAAGCTTTCTTT
cdr3_aa: CSVSMGLYTEAFF

v_call: TRBV18
j_call: TRBJ1-1
d_call: NA
clone_size: many
cdr3_nt: TGTGCCAGCTCACCAGCGGGGGTTGACACTGAAGCTTTCTTT
cdr3_aa: CASSPAGVDTEAFF

v_call: TRBV7-3
j_call: TRBJ2-6
d_call: TRBD2
clone_size: NA
cdr3_nt: TGTGCCAGCAGCAGCACTAGCGGGCCTGGGGCCAACGTCCTGACTTTC
cdr3_aa: CASSSTSGPGANVLTF

v_call: TRBV2
j_call: TRBJ2-5
d_call: NA
clone_size: NA
cdr3_nt: TGTGCCAGCAGGCGGAGCGTACGTGAGACCCAGTACTTC
cdr3_aa: CASRRSVRETQYF